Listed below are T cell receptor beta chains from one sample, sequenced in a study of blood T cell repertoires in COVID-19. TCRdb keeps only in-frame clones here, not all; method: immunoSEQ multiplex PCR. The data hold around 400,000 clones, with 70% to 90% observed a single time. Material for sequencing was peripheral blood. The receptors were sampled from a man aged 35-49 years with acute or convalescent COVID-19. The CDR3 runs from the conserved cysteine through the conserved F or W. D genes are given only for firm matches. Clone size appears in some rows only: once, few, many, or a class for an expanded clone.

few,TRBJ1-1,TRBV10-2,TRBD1,CATVPGQGITEAFF,TGCGCCACCGTCCCGGGACAGGGGATCACTGAAGCTTTCTTT
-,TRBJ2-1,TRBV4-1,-,CASSLGGSSGQFF,TGCGCCAGCAGCCTTGGTGGCTCTTCAGGGCAGTTCTTC
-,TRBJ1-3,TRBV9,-,CASSEAGTGNTIYF,TGTGCCAGCAGCGAAGCAGGGACTGGAAACACCATATATTTT
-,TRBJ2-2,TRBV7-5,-,CARSTGFQTGELFF,TGTGCCAGAAGCACCGGGTTCCAAACCGGGGAGCTGTTTTTT
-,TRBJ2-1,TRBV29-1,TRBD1,CSVGQGLNEQFF,TGCAGCGTCGGACAGGGGCTGAATGAGCAGTTCTTC
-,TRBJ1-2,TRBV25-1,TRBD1,CASSGNRGGYTF,TGTGCCAGCAGTGGGAACAGGGGAGGCTACACCTTC
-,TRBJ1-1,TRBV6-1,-,CASSEARNTEAFF,TGTGCCAGCAGTGAAGCGAGGAACACTGAAGCTTTCTTT
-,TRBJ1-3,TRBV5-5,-,CASGNRDTSGNTIYF,TGTGCCAGCGGCAACCGGGACACCTCTGGAAACACCATATATTTT
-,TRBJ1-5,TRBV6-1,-,CASSEEAEGVGNQPQHF,TGTGCCAGCAGCGAAGAGGCAGAGGGTGTCGGCAATCAGCCCCAGCATTTT
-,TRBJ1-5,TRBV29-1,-,CSVRGLGGSNQPQHF,TGCAGCGTTCGGGGCCTAGGGGGTAGCAATCAGCCCCAGCATTTT
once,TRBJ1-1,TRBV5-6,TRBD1,CASSIRTGGRNTEAFF,TGTGCCAGCAGTATTCGGACAGGCGGGCGGAACACTGAAGCTTTCTTT
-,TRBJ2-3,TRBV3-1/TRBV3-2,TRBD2,CASSQSSSGRSVDTQYF,TGTGCCAGCAGCCAGAGCTCTAGCGGGAGGTCGGTAGATACGCAGTATTTT
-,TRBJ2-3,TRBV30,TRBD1,CAWTLTGGVDTDTQYF,TGTGCCTGGACGCTGACAGGGGGCGTGGACACAGATACGCAGTATTTT
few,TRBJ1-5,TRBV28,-,CASSFSQPQHF,TGTGCCAGCAGTTTTAGTCAGCCCCAGCATTTT
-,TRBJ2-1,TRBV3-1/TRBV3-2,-,CASSPGLSNEQFF,TGTGCCAGCAGCCCGGGACTTTCCAATGAGCAGTTCTTC
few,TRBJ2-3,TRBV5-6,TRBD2,CASSFIGTSGTDTQYF,TGTGCCAGCAGCTTCATCGGGACTAGCGGCACAGATACGCAGTATTTT
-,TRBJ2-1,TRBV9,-,CASSVEQGYLNEQFF,TGTGCCAGCAGCGTAGAACAGGGTTACCTGAATGAGCAGTTCTTC
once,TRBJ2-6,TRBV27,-,CASTSFSGANVLTF,TGTGCCAGCACATCATTCTCTGGGGCCAACGTCCTGACTTTC
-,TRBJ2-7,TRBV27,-,CASSLRSGLSYEQYF,TGTGCCAGCAGTTTACGGTCAGGGCTCTCCTACGAGCAGTACTTC
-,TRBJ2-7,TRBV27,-,CASSLSWGQLSYEQYF,TGTGCCAGCAGTTTATCGTGGGGGCAACTCTCCTACGAGCAGTACTTC
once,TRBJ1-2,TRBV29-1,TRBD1,CSVQGDYGYTF,TGCAGCGTTCAGGGGGACTATGGCTACACCTTC
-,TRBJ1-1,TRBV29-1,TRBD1,CSVPGQLNTEAFF,TGCAGCGTGCCGGGACAGCTGAACACTGAAGCTTTCTTT
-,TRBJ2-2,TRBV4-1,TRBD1,CASSQDLLGQGINTGELFF,TGCGCCAGCAGCCAAGATCTGTTGGGACAGGGGATAAACACCGGGGAGCTGTTTTTT
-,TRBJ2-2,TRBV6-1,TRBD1,CASSASGDSYTGELFF,TGTGCCAGCAGTGCTTCCGGGGACAGTTACACCGGGGAGCTGTTTTTT
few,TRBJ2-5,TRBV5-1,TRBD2,CASSFTARGTSGRAGETQYF,TGCGCCAGCAGCTTTACGGCCCGGGGGACTAGCGGGAGGGCCGGTGAGACCCAGTACTTC
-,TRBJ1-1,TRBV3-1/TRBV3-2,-,CASRWEGGNTEAFF,TGTGCCAGCCGATGGGAGGGTGGAAACACTGAAGCTTTCTTT
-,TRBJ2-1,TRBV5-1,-,CASSPRRSLGDNEQFF,TGCGCCAGCAGCCCACGCCGCAGCCTCGGAGACAATGAGCAGTTCTTC
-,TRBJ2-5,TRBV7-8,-,CASRGSGVETQYF,TGTGCCAGCCGTGGCTCGGGGGTGGAGACCCAGTACTTC
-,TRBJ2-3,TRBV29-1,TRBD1,CSVPSGQVSTDTQYF,TGCAGCGTTCCAAGTGGACAGGTTAGCACAGATACGCAGTATTTT
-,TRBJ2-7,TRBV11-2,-,CASSFASGSYEQYF,TGTGCCAGCAGCTTCGCCAGCGGTTCCTACGAGCAGTACTTC
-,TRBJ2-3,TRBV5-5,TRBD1,CASSVGTALTDTQYF,TGTGCCAGCAGCGTAGGGACAGCCCTCACAGATACGCAGTATTTT
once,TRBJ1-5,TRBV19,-,CASSPQGPNSNQPQHF,TGTGCCAGTAGTCCCCAGGGCCCCAATAGCAATCAGCCCCAGCATTTT
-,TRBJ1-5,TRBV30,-,CAWSVRGYYSNQPQHF,TGTGCCTGGAGTGTAAGGGGTTATTATAGCAATCAGCCCCAGCATTTT
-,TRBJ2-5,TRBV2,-,CASSVSPEETQYF,TGTGCCAGCAGTGTCAGTCCTGAAGAGACCCAGTACTTC
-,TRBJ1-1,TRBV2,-,CASSPDSLRNTEAFF,TGTGCCAGCAGTCCGGACAGTTTGCGGAACACTGAAGCTTTCTTT
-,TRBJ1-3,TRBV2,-,CASAGSPSGNTIYF,TGTGCCAGCGCAGGGTCCCCCTCTGGAAACACCATATATTTT
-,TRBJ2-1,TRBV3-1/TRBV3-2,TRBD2,CASSPDPASGYYNEQFF,TGTGCCAGCAGCCCCGACCCCGCTAGCGGATACTACAATGAGCAGTTCTTC
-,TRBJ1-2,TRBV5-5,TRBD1,CASSLGTGTYGYTF,TGTGCCAGCAGCTTGGGGACAGGGACCTATGGCTACACCTTC
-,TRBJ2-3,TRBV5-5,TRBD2,CASSKLASQGGDTQYF,TGTGCCAGCAGCAAGCTTGCCAGCCAGGGAGGGGATACGCAGTATTTT
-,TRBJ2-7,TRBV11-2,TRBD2,CASSLDTGGPNEQYF,TGTGCCAGCAGCTTAGATACGGGGGGGCCAAACGAGCAGTACTTC
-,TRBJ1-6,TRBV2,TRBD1,CASKSTGHSPLHF,TGTGCCAGCAAATCGACAGGGCATTCACCCCTCCACTTT